This TCR beta chain was recorded in a study of tumor and adjacent non-tumor tissue in lung cancer. Study in general: There were 12 adenocarcinoma, a couple of squamous cell carcinoma and 1 small cell lung cancer cases. Study results and caveats: Higher tumor TCR diversity was associated with shorter survival.

RNA was extracted from bulk tissue without any cell sorting. A modified ARM-PCR protocol with three rounds of nested PCR amplified TCRbeta. MiXCR was run by TCRdb on the multiplex PCR reads, yielding one entry per CDR3 protein. The table has roughly 75,000 distinct CDR3 sequences, around four fifths seen once. This CDR3 region has 11 residues. Per germline, CDR1 SQVTM and CDR2 ANQGSEA. Concerning this clonotype itself: Its antigen is currently unknown. Germline is not matched at one junction end, which may reflect a read error.

Sequencing input: lung tumor tissue. This sequence was found in a woman aged 50 to 60 with non-small cell lung cancer. The chain is built from TRBV29-1 and TRBJ2-2; possibly TRBD1 or TRBD2 for D (5 bases each). Here the CDR3 DNA reads TGCAGCGTGGTGGATCCCGGGGACCTGTTTTTT. This translates into CSVVDPGDLFF.